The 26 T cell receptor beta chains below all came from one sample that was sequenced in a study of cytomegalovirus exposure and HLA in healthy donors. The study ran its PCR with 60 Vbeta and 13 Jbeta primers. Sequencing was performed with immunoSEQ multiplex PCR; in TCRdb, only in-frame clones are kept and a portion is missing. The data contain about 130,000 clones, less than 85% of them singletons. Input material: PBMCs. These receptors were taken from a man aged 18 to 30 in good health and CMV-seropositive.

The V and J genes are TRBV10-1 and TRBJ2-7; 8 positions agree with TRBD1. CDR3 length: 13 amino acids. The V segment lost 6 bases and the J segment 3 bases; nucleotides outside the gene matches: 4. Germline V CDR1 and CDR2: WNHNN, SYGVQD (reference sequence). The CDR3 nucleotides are TGCGCCAGCAGCCTTGGACAGGGCTACGAGCAGTACTTC. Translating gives CASSLGQGYEQYF.

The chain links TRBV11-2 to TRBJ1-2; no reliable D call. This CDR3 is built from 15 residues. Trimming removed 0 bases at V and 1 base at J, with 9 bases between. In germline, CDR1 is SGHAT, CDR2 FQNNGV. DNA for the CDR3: TGTGCCAGCAGCTTAGATCAGCGGGGTAACTATGGCTACACCTTC. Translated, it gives CASSLDQRGNYGYTF.

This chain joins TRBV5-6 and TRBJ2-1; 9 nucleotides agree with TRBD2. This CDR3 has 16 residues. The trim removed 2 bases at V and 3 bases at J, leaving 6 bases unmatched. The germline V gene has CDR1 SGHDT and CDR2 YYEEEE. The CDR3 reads CASSLGLAGNYNEQFF. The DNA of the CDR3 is TGTGCCAGCAGCTTAGGCCTAGCGGGGAACTACAATGAGCAGTTCTTC.

The CDR3 nucleotides are TGTGCCAGCAGTCAAATACAGGGGTCCTACGAGCAGTACTTC. The encoded protein is CASSQIQGSYEQYF. The chain employs TRBV6-1 and TRBJ2-7, with 7 nucleotides matching TRBD1. Germline values: CDR1 MNHNS, CDR2 SASEGT. V dropped 5 bases and J dropped 1; count of bases not matched to a gene: 5. The CDR3 extends over 14 amino acids.

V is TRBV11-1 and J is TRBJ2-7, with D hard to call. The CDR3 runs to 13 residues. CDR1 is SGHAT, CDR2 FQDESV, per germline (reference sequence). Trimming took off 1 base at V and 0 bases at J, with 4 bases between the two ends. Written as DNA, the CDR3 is TGTGCCAGCAGCTTAGGTAGCTCCTACGAGCAGTACTTC. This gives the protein CASSLGSSYEQYF.

CDR3 DNA: TGTGCCAGCAGCCTCCAGGGGGCCTCCTCCTACAATGAGCAGTTCTTC. It yields the protein CASSLQGASSYNEQFF. The chain has TRBV11-2 and TRBJ2-1; 8 bases map to TRBD1. The CDR3 is 16 residues long. Germline V gene lookup returns CDR1 SGHAT and CDR2 FQNNGV. V lost 5 bases and J lost 0; bases outside the gene matches: 6.

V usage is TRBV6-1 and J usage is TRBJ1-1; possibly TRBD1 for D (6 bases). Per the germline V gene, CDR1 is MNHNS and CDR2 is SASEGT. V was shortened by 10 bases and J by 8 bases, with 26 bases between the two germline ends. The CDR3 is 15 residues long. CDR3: CATLEGGARRLEAFF. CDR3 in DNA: TGTGCCACCCTAGAGGGGGGGGCGCGTCGTTTAGAAGCTTTCTTT.

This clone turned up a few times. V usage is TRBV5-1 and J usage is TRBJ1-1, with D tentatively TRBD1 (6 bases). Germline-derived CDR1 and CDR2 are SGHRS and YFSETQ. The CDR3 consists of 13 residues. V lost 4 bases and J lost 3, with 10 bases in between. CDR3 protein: CASSREGDTEAFF. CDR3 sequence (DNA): TGCGCCAGCAGCCGGGAGGGGGACACTGAAGCTTTCTTT.

The CDR3 sequence: CASRDRSYEQYF. In DNA form, the CDR3 reads TGTGCCAGCCGTGACAGGTCCTACGAGCAGTACTTC. The V and J genes are TRBV7-9 and TRBJ2-7, with a weak D call TRBD1 (6 bases). Germline V gene lookup returns CDR1 SEHNR and CDR2 FQNEAQ (reference sequence). The germline V and J ends were trimmed by 8 bases and 1 base, with 9 bases remaining between them. The CDR3 runs 12 residues. The full variable domain, with the rest looked up from reference TRBV7-9 and TRBJ2-7, is DTGVSQNPRHKITKRGQNVTFRCDPISEHNRLYWYRQTLGQGPEFLTYFQNEAQLEKSRLLSDRFSAERPKGSFSTLEIQRTEQGDSAMYLCASRDRSYEQYFGPGTRLTVT.

The CDR3 spells CASRPGTGYGYTF. CDR3 nucleotides: TGTGCCAGTCGTCCCGGGACAGGCTATGGCTACACCTTC. This rearrangement joins TRBV19 to TRBJ1-2; TRBD1 aligns across 8 bases. CDR1 LNHDA and CDR2 SQIVND come from the germline V gene (reference sequence). The CDR3 totals 13 residues. V trimming: 8 bases; J trimming: 4 bases; junction bases outside the gene matches: 6.

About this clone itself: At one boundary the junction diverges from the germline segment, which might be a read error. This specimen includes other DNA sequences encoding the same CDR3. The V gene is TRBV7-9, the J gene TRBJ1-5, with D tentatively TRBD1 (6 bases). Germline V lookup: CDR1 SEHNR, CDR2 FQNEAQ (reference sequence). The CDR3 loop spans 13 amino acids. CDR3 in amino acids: CASSLEGGQPQHF. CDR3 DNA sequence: TGTGCTAGCAGCTTAGAAGGGGGTCAGCCCCAGCATTTT.

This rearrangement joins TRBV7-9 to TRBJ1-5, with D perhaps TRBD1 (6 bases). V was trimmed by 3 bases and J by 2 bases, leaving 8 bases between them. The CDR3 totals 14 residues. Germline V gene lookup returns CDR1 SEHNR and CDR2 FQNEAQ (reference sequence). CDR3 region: CASSLGAGNQPQHF. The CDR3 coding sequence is TGTGCCAGCAGCTTGGGGGCGGGCAATCAGCCCCAGCATTTT.

The CDR3 spells CASSQARSYQETQYF. The CDR3 DNA reads TGTGCCAGCAGCCAAGCGAGATCGTACCAAGAGACCCAGTACTTC. The rearrangement joins TRBV14 to TRBJ2-5; D remains ambiguous. The germline gives CDR1 SGHDN, CDR2 FVKESK. The V gene lost 1 base and the J gene lost 0 bases, with 9 bases spanning the gap. This CDR3 is 15 amino acids long.

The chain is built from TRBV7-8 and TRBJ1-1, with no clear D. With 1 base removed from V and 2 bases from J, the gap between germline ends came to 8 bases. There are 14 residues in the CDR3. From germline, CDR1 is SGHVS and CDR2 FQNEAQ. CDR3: CASSLGEPNTEAFF. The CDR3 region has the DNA TGTGCCAGCAGCTTAGGAGAGCCCAACACTGAAGCTTTCTTT. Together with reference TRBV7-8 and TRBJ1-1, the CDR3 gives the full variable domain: GAGVSQSPRYKVAKRGQDVALRCDPISGHVSLFWYQQALGQGPEFLTYFQNEAQLDKSGLPSDRFFAERPEGSVSTLKIQRTQQEDSAVYLCASSLGEPNTEAFFGQGTRLTVV.

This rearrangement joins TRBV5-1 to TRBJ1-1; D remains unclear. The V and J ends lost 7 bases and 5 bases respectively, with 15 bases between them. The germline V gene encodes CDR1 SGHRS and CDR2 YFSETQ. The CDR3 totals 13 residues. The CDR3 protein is CASLWQISTEAFF. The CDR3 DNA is TGCGCCAGCCTGTGGCAGATCTCGACTGAAGCTTTCTTT.

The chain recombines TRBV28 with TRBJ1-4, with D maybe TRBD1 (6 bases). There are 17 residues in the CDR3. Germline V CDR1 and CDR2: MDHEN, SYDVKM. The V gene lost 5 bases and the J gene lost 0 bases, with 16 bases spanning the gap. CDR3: CASSPSPGGPTNEKLFF. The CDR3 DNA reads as TGTGCCAGCAGTCCATCCCCCGGGGGGCCAACTAATGAAAAACTGTTTTTT.

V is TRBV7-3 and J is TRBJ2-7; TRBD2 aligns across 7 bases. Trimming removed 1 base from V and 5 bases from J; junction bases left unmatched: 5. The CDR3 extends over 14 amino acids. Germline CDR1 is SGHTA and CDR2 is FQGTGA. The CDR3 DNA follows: TGTGCCAGCAGCTTAAGGGGGGGTGGCGACGAGCAGTACTTC. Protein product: CASSLRGGGDEQYF.

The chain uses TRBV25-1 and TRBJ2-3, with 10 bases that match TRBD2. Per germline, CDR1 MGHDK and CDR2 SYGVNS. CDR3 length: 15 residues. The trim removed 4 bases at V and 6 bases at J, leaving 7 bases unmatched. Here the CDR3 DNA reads TGTGCCAGCAGTGTTACTAGCGGGGTGGAGGATACGCAGTATTTT. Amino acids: CASSVTSGVEDTQYF.

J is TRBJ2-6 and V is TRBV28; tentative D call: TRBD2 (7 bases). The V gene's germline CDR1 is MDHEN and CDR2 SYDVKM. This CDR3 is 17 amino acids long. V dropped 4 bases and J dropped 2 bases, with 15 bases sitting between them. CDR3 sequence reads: CASSWGGGLAGANVLTF. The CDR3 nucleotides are TGTGCCAGCAGTTGGGGCGGGGGCCTTGCTGGGGCCAACGTCCTGACTTTC. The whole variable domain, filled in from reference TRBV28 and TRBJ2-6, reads DVKVTQSSRYLVKRTGEKVFLECVQDMDHENMFWYRQDPGLGLRLIYFSYDVKMKEKGDIPEGYSVSREKKERFSLILESASTNQTSMYLCASSWGGGLAGANVLTFGAGSRLTVL.

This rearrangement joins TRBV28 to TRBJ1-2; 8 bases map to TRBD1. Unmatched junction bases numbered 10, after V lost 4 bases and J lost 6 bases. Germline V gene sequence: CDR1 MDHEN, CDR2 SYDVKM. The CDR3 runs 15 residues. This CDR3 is CASSSGTGKLDGYTF. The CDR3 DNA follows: TGTGCCAGCAGTTCCGGGACAGGCAAACTTGATGGCTACACCTTC.

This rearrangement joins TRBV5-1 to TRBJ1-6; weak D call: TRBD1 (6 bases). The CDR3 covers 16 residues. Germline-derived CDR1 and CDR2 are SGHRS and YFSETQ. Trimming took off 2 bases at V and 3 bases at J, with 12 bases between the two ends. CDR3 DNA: TGCGCCAGCAGCTTAGCTGGGGGCCACTATAATTCACCCCTCCACTTT. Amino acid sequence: CASSLAGGHYNSPLHF. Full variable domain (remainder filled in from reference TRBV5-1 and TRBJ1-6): KAGVTQTPRYLIKTRGQQVTLSCSPISGHRSVSWYQQTPGQGLQFLFEYFSETQRNKGNFPGRFSGRQFSNSRSEMNVSTLELGDSALYLCASSLAGGHYNSPLHFGNGTRLTVT.

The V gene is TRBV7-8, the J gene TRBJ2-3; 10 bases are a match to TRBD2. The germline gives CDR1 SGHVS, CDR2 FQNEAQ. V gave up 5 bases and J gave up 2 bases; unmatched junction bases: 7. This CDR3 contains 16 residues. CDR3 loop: CASSIIAGGLTDTQYF. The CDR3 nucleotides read TGTGCCAGCAGCATCATAGCGGGGGGCCTCACAGATACGCAGTATTTT.

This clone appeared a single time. The CDR3 DNA sequence: TGTGCCAGCAGTGAAACGGGGAGATATAATTCACCCCTCCACTTT. It translates to CASSETGRYNSPLHF. This chain links TRBV6-1 with TRBJ1-6; D not certain. V was shortened by 2 bases and J by 4 bases, with 9 bases between the two germline ends. This CDR3 contains 15 residues. Germline V gives CDR1 MNHNS, CDR2 SASEGT.

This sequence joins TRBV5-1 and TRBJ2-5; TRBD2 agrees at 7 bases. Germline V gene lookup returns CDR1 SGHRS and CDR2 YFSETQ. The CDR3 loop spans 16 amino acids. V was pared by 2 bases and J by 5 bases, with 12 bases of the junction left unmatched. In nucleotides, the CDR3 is TGCGCCAGCAGCTTAACCGGTGGGCCCGGGGGGGAGACCCAGTACTTC. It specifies CASSLTGGPGGETQYF.

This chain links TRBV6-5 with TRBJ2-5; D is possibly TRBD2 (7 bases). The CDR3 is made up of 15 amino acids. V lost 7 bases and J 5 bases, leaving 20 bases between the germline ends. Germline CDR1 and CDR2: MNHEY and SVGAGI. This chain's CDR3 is CASKGGGRMGETQYF. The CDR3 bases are TGTGCCAGCAAAGGGGGGGGCCGAATGGGCGAGACCCAGTACTTC.

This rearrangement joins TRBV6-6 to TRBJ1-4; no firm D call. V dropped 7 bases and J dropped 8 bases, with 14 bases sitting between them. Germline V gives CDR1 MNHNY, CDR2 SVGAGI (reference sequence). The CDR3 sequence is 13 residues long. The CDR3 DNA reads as TGTGCCAGCACTCCCCCTGGCGGGGAAAAACTGTTTTTT. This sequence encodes CASTPPGGEKLFF.